This T cell receptor beta chain emerged from a study of blood T cell repertoires in COVID-19. The protocol was immunoSEQ multiplex PCR, while the TCRdb copy is restricted to in-frame clones and leaves out a portion. The sample lists 300,000 to 350,000 clones, around 90% occurring once. Germline V gene sequence: CDR1 MNHEY, CDR2 SMNVEV (reference sequence). V was pared by 6 bases and J by 5 bases, with 11 bases of the junction left unmatched. The length of the CDR3 is 17 residues. Sequencing was performed on peripheral blood. This chain links TRBV27 with TRBJ1-6; 9 bases are a match to TRBD1. This TCR was recovered from a woman aged 25 to 39 with COVID-19, enrolled during active disease. The CDR3 sequence: CASSREIRDRDNSPLHF. Written as DNA, the CDR3 is TGTGCCAGCAGCCGCGAGATTCGGGACAGGGATAATTCACCCCTCCACTTT.